The following is a TCR beta chain sequence with its context. Healthy bone marrow donors made up the cohort. The sample originates from a study of cytomegalovirus exposure and HLA in healthy donors. Vbeta (60) and Jbeta (13) primers were used in the PCR. TCRdb's copy holds only in-frame clones and misses some; the assay was immunoSEQ multiplex PCR. This sample has over 90,000 clones; roughly four fifths occur once, and the top ten carry 4.5% to 6.5%. The specimen sequenced was PBMCs. The clonotype originates from a man aged 40-49 years in good health and CMV-seropositive.

CDR3 coding DNA: TGTGCCAGCAGTCAGGATAGGGGGGGAGATACGCAGTATTTT. This codes for CASSQDRGGDTQYF. This chain links TRBV6-1 with TRBJ2-3; TRBD2 is a possible D gene (7 bases). This CDR3 has 14 amino acids. The ends were cut back, 5 bases at V and 5 bases at J, with 14 bases in the middle. CDR1 and CDR2 from the germline V gene are MNHNS and SASEGT.